Presented here are 9 T cell receptor beta chains from one specimen sequenced in a study of PD-L1 blockade in urothelial cancer. Sequencing used immunoSEQ multiplex PCR; TCRdb keeps in-frame clones, though not all of them. The profile covers 80,000 to 100,000 clones, with 82% appearing a single time and approximately 9.5% taken by the ten largest. The sequencing here drew on PBMCs, taken around atezolizumab (anti-PD-L1) treatment. Receptors were obtained from a man aged 70-80 years with urothelial cancer.

The V gene is TRBV7-9, the J gene TRBJ2-1; D perhaps matches TRBD1 (5 bases). Looked up from germline, CDR1 is SEHNR and CDR2 is FQNEAQ (reference sequence). The length of the CDR3 is 12 residues. Trimming shortened V by 3 bases and J by 10 bases, and 10 bases separated the two germline ends. This chain's CDR3 is CASSFAQGEQFF. In DNA, the CDR3 is TGTGCCAGCAGCTTTGCCCAGGGAGAGCAGTTCTTC.

In DNA form, the CDR3 reads TGTGCCAGCAGCTTAGGTACAGGGAGGCAGTTCTTC. Protein product: CASSLGTGRQFF. The chain couples TRBV7-9 to TRBJ2-1; possibly TRBD1 for D (6 bases). V lost 1 base and J lost 12, with 10 bases in between. This CDR3 is 12 amino acids long. Germline CDR1 is SEHNR and CDR2 is FQNEAQ (reference sequence).

This clone was seen a few times. The genes are TRBV7-9 and TRBJ2-7; 10 bases line up with TRBD1. J was trimmed by 6 bases and V by 8 bases; bases with no gene match: 10. The CDR3 spans 14 residues. Germline loops: CDR1 SEHNR, CDR2 FQNEAQ (reference sequence). DNA of the CDR3: TGTGCCAGCGCAGGTGGGGACAGGGGTGCCGAGCAGTACTTC. As protein: CASAGGDRGAEQYF.

This chain joins TRBV10-2 and TRBJ1-2, with 10 nucleotides matching TRBD1. Looked up from germline, CDR1 is WSHSY and CDR2 is SAAADI. The V and J ends lost 7 bases and 4 bases, in that order; junction bases with no gene match: 6. The CDR3 extends over 14 amino acids. DNA for the CDR3: TGCGCCAGCATCCGGGACAGGGGTGCCTATGGCTACACCTTC. Its translation: CASIRDRGAYGYTF.

This chain uses TRBV29-1 with TRBJ1-5; 7 bases agree with TRBD1. CDR1 and CDR2 from the germline V gene are SQVTM and ANQGSEA. The J segment lost 5 bases and the V segment lost 7 bases, leaving 8 bases of the junction unmatched. The CDR3 is 13 amino acids. CDR3 DNA sequence: TGCAGCGCCGTAGACAGGGTCCATCAGCCCCAGCATTTT. As protein: CSAVDRVHQPQHF.

The chain uses TRBV10-3 and TRBJ2-3; 7 nucleotides align to TRBD2. The CDR3 length is 14 residues. The germline CDR1 and CDR2 sequences are ENHRY and SYGVKD. The V gene end was trimmed by 10 bases and the J gene end by 2 bases; junction bases not matched to a gene: 9. The CDR3 protein is CATLGGLNTDTQYF. The CDR3 DNA is TGTGCCACGCTCGGGGGGTTGAACACAGATACGCAGTATTTT.

The chain combines TRBV27 with TRBJ2-2, with TRBD1 matching 10 bases. CDR1 and CDR2 (germline): MNHEY, SMNVEV (reference sequence). This CDR3 spans 15 amino acids. J gave up 6 bases and V 3 bases, and 4 bases lay outside the gene matches. The CDR3 reads CASSFGTGAAGELFF. CDR3 DNA: TGTGCCAGCAGTTTCGGGACAGGGGCGGCCGGGGAGCTGTTTTTT.

The chain links TRBV19 to TRBJ2-7, with 9 bases identical to TRBD1. The junction had 8 bases not matched to a gene; V was cut back by 6 bases and J by 5 bases. The CDR3 has 14 residues. Germline V gene sequence: CDR1 LNHDA, CDR2 SQIVND (reference sequence). CDR3: CASSAWTGADEQYF. In DNA form, the CDR3 reads TGTGCCAGTAGCGCTTGGACAGGGGCGGACGAGCAGTACTTC.

The V gene is TRBV4-2, the J gene TRBJ2-1; maybe TRBD2 (6 bases). The CDR3 is 16 amino acids. V lost 0 bases to trimming and J lost 7 bases, with 16 bases between them. Germline V gives CDR1 LGHNA, CDR2 YNFKEQ. The CDR3 coding sequence is TGTGCCAGCAGCCAAGATGCGGGTGGCGGGATGAATGAGCAGTTCTTC. Protein: CASSQDAGGGMNEQFF.